Listed below are T cell receptor beta chains from one sample, sequenced in a study of shared clonotypes between healthy human individuals. Some clones are missing from TCRdb's copy, which holds only in-frame ones; the method was immunoSEQ multiplex PCR. The sample includes approximately 980,000 clones, around 80% seen only once; the top ten take around 1.4%. Material for sequencing was memory CD4+ T cells sorted from blood. These receptors were taken from a man younger than 35 in good health. Each CDR3 is given without its conserved first and last residue. A D gene is named only where the DNA matches it firmly.

v_call,j_call,d_call,cdr3_aa
TRBV9,TRBJ2-5,.,ASSVAGDIQETQY
TRBV10-3,TRBJ2-7,.,AISADRSSYEQY
TRBV18,TRBJ1-1,.,ASSPQGSTEAF
TRBV5-3,TRBJ2-7,.,ARVIAVSSYEQY
TRBV6-1,TRBJ1-1,.,ASSDLATGIRAF
TRBV10-3,TRBJ1-2,TRBD1,AISDQQGDDGYT
TRBV4-1,TRBJ1-3,.,ASSHIPSGNTIY
TRBV5-1,TRBJ2-2,.,ASSPTGSPGELF
TRBV6-1,TRBJ1-1,.,ASSAEGVREAF
TRBV4-3,TRBJ2-1,TRBD2,ASSQGTSGRDEQF
TRBV7-8,TRBJ2-1,TRBD2,ASSLYSGDSYNEQF
TRBV7-9,TRBJ2-3,TRBD2,ASSIRLAGASDTQY
TRBV6-1,TRBJ1-1,TRBD1,ASRRQGAEGEAF
TRBV6-5,TRBJ2-4,TRBD2,ASSYGSGSGSIQY
TRBV2,TRBJ1-5,TRBD1,ASKDRGNQPQH
TRBV19,TRBJ1-3,.,ASSNPGFSGNTIY
TRBV2,TRBJ2-7,TRBD1,ASGGQGSEQY
TRBV6-6,TRBJ2-1,.,ASSSFSVSSYNEQF
TRBV6-1,TRBJ1-2,.,ASSEGRFYGYT
TRBV9,TRBJ1-6,.,ASSPSRGHNSPLH
TRBV11-2,TRBJ2-7,.,ASSLDTSLREQY